This T cell receptor (beta chain) stems from a study of cytomegalovirus exposure and HLA in healthy donors. This clone was counted once. The junction had 8 bases not matched to a gene; V was cut back by 1 base and J by 6 bases. The CDR3 is 16 residues long. Germline V gene sequence: CDR1 MNHNS, CDR2 SASEGT. Researchers ran the PCR with 60 Vbeta and 13 Jbeta primers. The repertoire was sequenced with immunoSEQ multiplex PCR; TCRdb's copy has only in-frame clones and lacks some. In the table there are some 160,000 clones, around 79% of which are singletons. The chain recombines TRBV6-1 with TRBJ1-5; 8 bases map to TRBD1. The sequence was collected from a woman in her 30s in good health and CMV-seronegative. The specimen was PBMCs. In nucleotides, the CDR3 is TGTGCCAGCAGTGAAGGGTTGGCAGGGGGCAGTCAGCCCCAGCATTTT. Translated: CASSEGLAGGSQPQHF.